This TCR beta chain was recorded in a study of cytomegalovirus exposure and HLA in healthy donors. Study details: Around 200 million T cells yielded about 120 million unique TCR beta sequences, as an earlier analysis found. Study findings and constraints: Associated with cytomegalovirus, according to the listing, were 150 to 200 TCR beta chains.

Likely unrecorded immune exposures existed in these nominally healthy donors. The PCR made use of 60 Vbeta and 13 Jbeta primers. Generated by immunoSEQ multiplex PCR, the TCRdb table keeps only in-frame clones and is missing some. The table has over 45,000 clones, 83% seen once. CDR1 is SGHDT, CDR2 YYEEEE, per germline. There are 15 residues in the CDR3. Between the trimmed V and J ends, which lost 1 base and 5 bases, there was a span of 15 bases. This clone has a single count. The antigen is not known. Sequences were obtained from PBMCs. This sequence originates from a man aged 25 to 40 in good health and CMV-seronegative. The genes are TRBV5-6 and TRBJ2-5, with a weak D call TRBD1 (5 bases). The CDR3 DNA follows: TGTGCCAGCAGCTTGCCAGGGCAGCCGCGGGAGACCCAGTACTTC. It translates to CASSLPGQPRETQYF.